Listed below are T cell receptor beta chains from one sample, sequenced in a study of cytomegalovirus exposure and HLA in healthy donors. Assay used: immunoSEQ multiplex PCR; TCRdb lists only in-frame clones, some missing. Here the sample spans under 95,000 clones, around 8% being singletons. The sequencing sample was made of PBMCs. These receptors all come from a man aged 45 to 65 in good health and CMV-seronegative. Both conserved end residues are part of each CDR3. The order of the fields is clone size, J gene, V gene, D gene, CDR3 protein, CDR3 DNA. A D gene is named only where the DNA matches it firmly. Size is omitted from some rows. Given values are once, few, many or a class for expanded clones.

few TRBJ2-7 TRBV6-6 NA CASSYGQAYYEQYF TGTGCCAGCAGTTACGGGCAGGCTTACTACGAGCAGTACTTC
few TRBJ2-6 TRBV6-1 TRBD1 CASSVSGQGFSGANVLTF TGTGCCAGCAGTGTATCGGGACAGGGATTCTCTGGGGCCAACGTCCTGACTTTC
NA TRBJ1-1 TRBV6-6 TRBD1 CASKTGPNTEAFF TGTGCCAGTAAGACAGGGCCTAACACTGAAGCTTTCTTT
few TRBJ2-1 TRBV19 TRBD2 CASRPSGGARWQNEQFF TGTGCCAGTCGCCCTAGCGGGGGGGCTCGGTGGCAAAATGAGCAGTTCTTC
few TRBJ2-2 TRBV6-1 NA CASVPTGETGELFF TGTGCCAGCGTCCCTACGGGGGAGACCGGGGAGCTGTTTTTT
few TRBJ2-1 TRBV6-5 TRBD1 CASSYSATGGYNEQFF TGTGCCAGCAGTTACTCGGCGACAGGGGGCTACAATGAGCAGTTCTTC
few TRBJ2-7 TRBV4-1 TRBD1 CASSPFPGQEDYEQYF TGCGCCAGCAGCCCGTTCCCGGGACAGGAAGACTACGAGCAGTACTTC
NA TRBJ1-5 TRBV28 NA CASSLSGVYQPQHF TGTGCCAGCAGTTTATCGGGGGTCTACCAGCCCCAGCATTTT
NA TRBJ2-2 TRBV5-1 NA CASSLQGTGELFF TGCGCCAGCAGCTTACAGGGCACCGGGGAGCTGTTTTTT
NA TRBJ2-7 TRBV23-1 TRBD1 CASSPWDRVTYEQYF TGCGCCAGCAGTCCTTGGGACAGGGTGACCTACGAGCAGTACTTC
NA TRBJ2-7 TRBV29-1 TRBD1 CSVVALTGRHEQYF TGCAGCGTTGTCGCCCTGACAGGGAGACACGAGCAGTACTTC
few TRBJ2-7 TRBV5-8 TRBD2 CASSLRLAGVEQYF TGTGCCAGCAGCTTGCGACTAGCGGGAGTCGAGCAGTACTTC
few TRBJ2-6 TRBV14 NA CASSRLVASGANVLTF TGTGCCAGCAGCCGCCTAGTTGCGTCCGGGGCCAACGTCCTGACTTTC
NA TRBJ1-1 TRBV18 NA CASSPSISEAFF TGTGCCAGCTCCCCAAGCATTTCGGAAGCTTTCTTT
NA TRBJ2-7 TRBV7-9 NA CASSSGGSSYEQYF TGTGCCAGCAGCTCAGGAGGAAGCTCCTACGAGCAGTACTTC
NA TRBJ2-2 TRBV27 TRBD2 CASSLTSGNSGELFF TGTGCCAGCAGTTTAACTAGCGGGAATTCGGGGGAGCTGTTTTTT
few TRBJ2-7 TRBV9 TRBD2 CASSVSGRSYEQYF TGTGCCAGCAGCGTTAGCGGGCGCTCCTACGAGCAGTACTTC
few TRBJ2-7 TRBV28 TRBD2 CASRLAGGLYEQYF TGTGCCAGCAGATTAGCGGGAGGTCTCTACGAGCAGTACTTC
few TRBJ2-2 TRBV7-3 TRBD1 CASSARTGGPRGTGELFF TGTGCCAGCAGCGCCCGGACAGGGGGCCCCCGCGGGACCGGGGAGCTGTTTTTT
NA TRBJ1-3 TRBV2 TRBD1 CASSAGGIGNTIYF TGTGCCAGCAGTGCAGGGGGAATTGGAAACACCATATATTTT
many TRBJ2-3 TRBV4-3 TRBD2 CASSQDRGGLADTQYF TGCGCCAGCAGCCAAGATCGCGGGGGACTGGCAGATACGCAGTATTTT
few TRBJ1-6 TRBV19 TRBD1 CASNEGAPYNSPLHF TGTGCCAGTAATGAGGGGGCCCCCTATAATTCACCCCTCCACTTT
NA TRBJ2-2 TRBV6-4 TRBD1 CASSRDRANTGELFF TGTGCCAGCAGCCGGGACAGGGCGAACACCGGGGAGCTGTTTTTT
few TRBJ1-5 TRBV5-6 NA CASSLGRLGRPQHF TGTGCCAGCAGCTTGGGCCGACTTGGGAGGCCCCAGCATTTT
few TRBJ2-7 TRBV7-8 TRBD2 CASGAGGLAYEQYF TGTGCCAGCGGTGCGGGGGGGCTAGCGTACGAGCAGTACTTC
NA TRBJ1-5 TRBV6-6 NA CASSPRQGGNQPQHF TGTGCCAGCAGTCCCCGGCAGGGCGGCAATCAGCCCCAGCATTTT
few TRBJ2-5 TRBV5-1 TRBD1 CASSLAGGTGGETQYF TGCGCCAGCAGCTTGGCCGGTGGGACAGGGGGAGAGACCCAGTACTTC
few TRBJ1-4 TRBV4-1 NA CASSQGGGSTNEKLFF TGCGCCAGCAGCCAAGGAGGGGGATCAACTAATGAAAAACTGTTTTTT
few TRBJ2-1 TRBV5-1 TRBD1 CASSLGGDRNEQFF TGCGCCAGCAGCTTGGGGGGGGACAGGAATGAGCAGTTCTTC